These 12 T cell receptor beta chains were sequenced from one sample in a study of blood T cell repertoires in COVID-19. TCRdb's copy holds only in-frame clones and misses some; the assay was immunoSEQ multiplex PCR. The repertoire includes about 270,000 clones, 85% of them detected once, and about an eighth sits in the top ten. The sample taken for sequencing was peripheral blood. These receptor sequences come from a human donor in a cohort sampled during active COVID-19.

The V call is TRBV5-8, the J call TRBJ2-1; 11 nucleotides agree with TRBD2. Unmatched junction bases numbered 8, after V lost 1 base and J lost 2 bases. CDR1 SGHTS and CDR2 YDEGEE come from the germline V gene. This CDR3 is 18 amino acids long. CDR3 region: CASSLLPSGRFTYNEQFF. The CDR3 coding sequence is TGTGCCAGCAGCTTGTTACCTAGCGGGAGGTTCACCTACAATGAGCAGTTCTTC.

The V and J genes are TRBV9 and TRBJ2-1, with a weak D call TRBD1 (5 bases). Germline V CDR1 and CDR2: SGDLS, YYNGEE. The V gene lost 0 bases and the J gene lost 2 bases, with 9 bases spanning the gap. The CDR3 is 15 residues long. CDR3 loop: CASSVGTTPYNEQFF. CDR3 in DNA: TGTGCCAGCAGCGTAGGGACAACACCCTACAATGAGCAGTTCTTC.

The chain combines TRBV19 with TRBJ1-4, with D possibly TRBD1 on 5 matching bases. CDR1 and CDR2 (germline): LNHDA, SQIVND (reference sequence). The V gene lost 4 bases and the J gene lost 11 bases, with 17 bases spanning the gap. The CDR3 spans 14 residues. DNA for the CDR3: TGTGCCAGTAGTACCGTGACAGTACCGACGAAACTGTTTTTT. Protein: CASSTVTVPTKLFF. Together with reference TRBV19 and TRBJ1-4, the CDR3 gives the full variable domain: DGGITQSPKYLFRKEGQNVTLSCEQNLNHDAMYWYRQDPGQGLRLIYYSQIVNDFQKGDIAEGYSVSREKKESFPLTVTSAQKNPTAFYLCASSTVTVPTKLFFGSGTQLSVL.

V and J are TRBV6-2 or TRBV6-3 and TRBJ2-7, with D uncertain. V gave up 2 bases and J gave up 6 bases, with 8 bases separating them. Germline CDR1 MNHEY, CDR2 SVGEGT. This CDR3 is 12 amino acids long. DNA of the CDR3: TGTGCCAGCAGTTACCCTTCTACCGAGCAGTACTTC. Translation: CASSYPSTEQYF.

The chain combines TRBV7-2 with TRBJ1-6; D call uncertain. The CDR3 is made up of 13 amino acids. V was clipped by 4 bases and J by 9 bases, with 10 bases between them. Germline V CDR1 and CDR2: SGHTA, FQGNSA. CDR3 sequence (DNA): TGTGCCAGCAGCTGGGAGCCTCGTTCACCCCTCCACTTT. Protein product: CASSWEPRSPLHF.

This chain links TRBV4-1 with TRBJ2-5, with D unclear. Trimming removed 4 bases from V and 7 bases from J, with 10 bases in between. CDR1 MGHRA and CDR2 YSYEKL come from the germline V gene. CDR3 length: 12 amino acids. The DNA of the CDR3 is TGCGCCAGCAGCCGAGGAATGGGGACCCAGTACTTC. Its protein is CASSRGMGTQYF.

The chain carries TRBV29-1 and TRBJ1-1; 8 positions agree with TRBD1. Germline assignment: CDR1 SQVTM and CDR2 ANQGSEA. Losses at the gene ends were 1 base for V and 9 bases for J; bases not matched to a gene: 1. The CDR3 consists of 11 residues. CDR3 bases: TGCAGCGTTGAAGGGACAGGGAAAGCTTTCTTT. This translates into CSVEGTGKAFF. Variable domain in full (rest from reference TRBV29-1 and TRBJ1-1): SAVISQKPSRDICQRGTSLTIQCQVDSQVTMMFWYRQQPGQSLTLIATANQGSEATYESGFVIDKFPISRPNLTFSTLTVSNMSPEDSSIYLCSVEGTGKAFFGQGTRLTVV.

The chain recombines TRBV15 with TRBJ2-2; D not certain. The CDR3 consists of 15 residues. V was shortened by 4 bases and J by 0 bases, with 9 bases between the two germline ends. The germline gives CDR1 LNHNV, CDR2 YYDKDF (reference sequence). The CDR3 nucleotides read TGTGCCACCAGCATCGGTAGCCCGAACACCGGGGAGCTGTTTTTT. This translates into CATSIGSPNTGELFF.

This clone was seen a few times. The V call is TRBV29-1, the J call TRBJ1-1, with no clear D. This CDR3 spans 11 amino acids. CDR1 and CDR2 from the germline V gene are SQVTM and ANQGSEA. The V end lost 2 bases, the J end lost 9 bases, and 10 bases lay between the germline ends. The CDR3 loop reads CSVEPGRKAFF. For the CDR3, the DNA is TGCAGCGTTGAACCTGGGAGAAAAGCTTTCTTT.

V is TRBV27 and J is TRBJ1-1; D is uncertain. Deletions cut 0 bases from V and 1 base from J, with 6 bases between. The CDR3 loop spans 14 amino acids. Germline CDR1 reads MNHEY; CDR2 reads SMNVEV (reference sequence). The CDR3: CASSLSSTNTEAFF. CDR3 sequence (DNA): TGTGCCAGCAGTTTATCCTCTACGAACACTGAAGCTTTCTTT.

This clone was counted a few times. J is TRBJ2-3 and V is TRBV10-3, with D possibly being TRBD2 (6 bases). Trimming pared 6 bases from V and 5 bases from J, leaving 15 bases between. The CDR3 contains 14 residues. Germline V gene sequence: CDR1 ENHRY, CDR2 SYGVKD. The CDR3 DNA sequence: TGTGCCATCAGCAAGCGGGCGGGCGGAGATACGCAGTATTTT. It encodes CAISKRAGGDTQYF.

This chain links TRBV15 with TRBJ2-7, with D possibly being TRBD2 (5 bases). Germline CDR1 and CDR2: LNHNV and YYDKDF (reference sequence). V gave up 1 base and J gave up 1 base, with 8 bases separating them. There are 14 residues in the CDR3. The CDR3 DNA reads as TGTGCCACCAGCAGAGGGCGGGTATCCTACGAGCAGTACTTC. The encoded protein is CATSRGRVSYEQYF.